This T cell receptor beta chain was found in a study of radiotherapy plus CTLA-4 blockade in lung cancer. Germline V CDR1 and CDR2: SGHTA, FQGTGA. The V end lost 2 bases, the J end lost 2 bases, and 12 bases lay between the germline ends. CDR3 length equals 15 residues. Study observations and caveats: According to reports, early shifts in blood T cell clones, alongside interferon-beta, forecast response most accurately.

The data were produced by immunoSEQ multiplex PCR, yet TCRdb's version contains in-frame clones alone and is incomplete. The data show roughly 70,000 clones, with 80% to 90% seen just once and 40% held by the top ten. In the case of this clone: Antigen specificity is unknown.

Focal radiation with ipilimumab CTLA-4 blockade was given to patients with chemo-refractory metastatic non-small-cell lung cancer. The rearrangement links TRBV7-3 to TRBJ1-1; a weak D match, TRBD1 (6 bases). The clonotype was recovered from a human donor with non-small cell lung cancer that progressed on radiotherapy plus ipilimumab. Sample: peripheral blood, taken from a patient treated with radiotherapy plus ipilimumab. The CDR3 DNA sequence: TGTGCCAGCAGCTTACGGGGGACACTTAACACTGAAGCTTTCTTT. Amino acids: CASSLRGTLNTEAFF.